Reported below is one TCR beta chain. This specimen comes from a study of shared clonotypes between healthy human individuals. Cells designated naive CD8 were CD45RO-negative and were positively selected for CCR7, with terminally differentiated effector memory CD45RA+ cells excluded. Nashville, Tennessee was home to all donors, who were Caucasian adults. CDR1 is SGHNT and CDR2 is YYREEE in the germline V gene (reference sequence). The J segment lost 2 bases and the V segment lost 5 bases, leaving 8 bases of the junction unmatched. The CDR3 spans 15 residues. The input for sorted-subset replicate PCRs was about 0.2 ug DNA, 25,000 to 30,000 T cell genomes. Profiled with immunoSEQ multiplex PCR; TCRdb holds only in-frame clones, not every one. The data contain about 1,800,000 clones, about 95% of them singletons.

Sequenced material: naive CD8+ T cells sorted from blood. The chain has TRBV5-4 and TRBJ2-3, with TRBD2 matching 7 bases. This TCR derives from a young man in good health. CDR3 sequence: CASRAAGSHTDTQYF. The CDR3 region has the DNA TGTGCCAGCAGGGCAGCGGGGTCCCACACAGATACGCAGTATTTT.